Presented here are 5 T cell receptor beta chains from one specimen sequenced in a study of T-cell memory formation after mild COVID-19. TCRdb re-analysed the 5' RACE reads in MiXCR, keeping a single row per CDR3 protein. The sample yields under 200,000 distinct CDR3 sequences, more than 9% seen once. Specimen: PBMCs or a T cell subset sorted from them (not recorded which). The receptors were gathered from a man aged 18-30 years who had mild COVID-19 (a few samples of this study predate the infection). Cell type and time point are not known.

The chain carries TRBV10-3 and TRBJ2-1, with D possibly TRBD1 on 6 matching bases. Trimming took 11 bases from V and 2 from J, leaving 19 bases between them. CDR1 is ENHRY, CDR2 SYGVKD, per germline. This CDR3 is 15 amino acids long. The chain's CDR3 is CASTGGRGPYNEQFF. As DNA, the CDR3 is TGTGCCTCGACAGGCGGCCGGGGCCCCTACAATGAGCAGTTCTTC.

The chain combines TRBV18 with TRBJ1-4, with D uncertain. CDR3 size: 14 residues. Per the germline V gene, CDR1 is KGHSH and CDR2 is LQKENI. With 3 bases removed from V and 4 bases from J, the gap between germline ends came to 9 bases. CDR3 DNA sequence: TGTGCCAGCTCACCGGGTGGGATTAATGAAAAACTGTTTTTT. It translates to CASSPGGINEKLFF.

V gene TRBV7-9 combines with J gene TRBJ1-1, with D perhaps TRBD1 (6 bases). Looked up from germline, CDR1 is SEHNR and CDR2 is FQNEAQ (reference sequence). V lost 0 bases, J lost 5 bases, and 13 bases lay in between. This CDR3 has 15 residues. The CDR3 reads CASSLAGGSTTEAFF. The CDR3 DNA reads TGTGCCAGCAGCTTAGCCGGGGGCAGTACGACTGAAGCTTTCTTT.

This chain joins TRBV10-3 and TRBJ1-1; D is uncertain. Germline values: CDR1 ENHRY, CDR2 SYGVKD. The CDR3 extends over 13 amino acids. Deletions cut 3 bases from V and 1 base from J, with 6 bases between. The DNA of the CDR3 is TGTGCCATCAGTGAACTAGGGAACACTGAAGCTTTCTTT. Amino acids: CAISELGNTEAFF.

The V and J genes are TRBV2 and TRBJ1-2; the D is unclear. The V and J ends lost 6 bases and 5 bases respectively, with 4 bases between them. This CDR3 has 10 residues. Germline lookup yields CDR1 SNHLY and CDR2 FYNNEI. CDR3 sequence: CASREYGYTF. In DNA, the CDR3 is TGTGCCAGCAGAGAATATGGCTACACCTTC.